One and the same sample provided the 11 T cell receptor beta chains below, sequenced in a study of blood T cell repertoires in COVID-19. The repertoire was sequenced with immunoSEQ multiplex PCR; TCRdb's copy has only in-frame clones and lacks some. Of roughly 250,000 clones listed, 86% are singletons. The sample comprised PBMCs or T cells enriched from blood (not recorded which). Receptors were obtained from a woman in her 50s who had recovered from COVID-19.

The V call is TRBV7-8, the J call TRBJ1-3; D gene unclear. Germline V CDR1 and CDR2: SGHVS, FQNEAQ. V shed 5 bases and J shed 2 bases, with 13 bases lying between them. This CDR3 region has 15 residues. The CDR3 coding sequence is TGTGCCAGCAGCCGAGCCCTCCCCCCTGGAAACACCATATATTTT. It codes for CASSRALPPGNTIYF.

The chain joins TRBV10-3 to TRBJ1-1; D is possibly TRBD1 (6 bases). In germline, CDR1 is ENHRY, CDR2 SYGVKD. V lost 7 bases and J 3 bases, leaving 18 bases between the germline ends. The length of the CDR3 is 15 residues. The CDR3 protein is CAITLSQGSDTEAFF. CDR3 DNA sequence: TGTGCCATCACCCTTAGTCAGGGGAGCGACACTGAAGCTTTCTTT.

This clone has a single count. The chain combines TRBV24-1 with TRBJ2-2; 8 bases are a match to TRBD1. The CDR3 contains 15 residues. CDR1 and CDR2 from the germline V gene are KGHDR and SFDVKD. V lost 2 bases to trimming and J lost 5 bases; unmatched junction nucleotides: 3. The CDR3 region has the DNA TGTGCCACCAGTGATTCCAGGGGGCTTACCGGGGAGCTGTTTTTT. It encodes CATSDSRGLTGELFF.

The chain links TRBV6-1 to TRBJ2-7, with no clear D. CDR1 and CDR2 (germline): MNHNS, SASEGT. Trimming took 0 bases from V and 4 from J, leaving 13 bases between them. The CDR3 loop spans 15 amino acids. The CDR3 sequence: CASSEALDGAYEQYF. The CDR3 coding sequence is TGTGCCAGCAGTGAAGCGCTTGACGGAGCGTACGAGCAGTACTTC.

The rearrangement uses TRBV2 and TRBJ2-1; 11 bases align to TRBD1. The CDR3 has 15 amino acids. With 6 bases clipped from V and 6 bases from J, the junction kept 7 bases outside the gene matches. CDR1 is SNHLY, CDR2 FYNNEI, per germline. The CDR3 sequence: CASRQGQGAINEQFF. In DNA, the CDR3 is TGTGCCAGCAGGCAAGGACAGGGGGCAATCAATGAGCAGTTCTTC.

The rearrangement joins TRBV4-2 to TRBJ1-6, with 7 positions matching TRBD1. The germline V gene encodes CDR1 LGHNA and CDR2 YNFKEQ. The junction had 4 bases not matched to a gene; V was cut back by 3 bases and J by 5 bases. The CDR3 contains 15 residues. This CDR3 reads CASSQQTGNNSPLHF. The CDR3, as DNA: TGTGCCAGCAGCCAGCAGACAGGGAATAATTCACCCCTCCACTTT.

The genes are TRBV28 and TRBJ1-6, with TRBD1 matching over 7 bases. CDR1 is MDHEN and CDR2 is SYDVKM in the germline V gene. The CDR3 runs 18 residues. The J segment lost 0 bases and the V segment lost 6 bases, leaving 11 bases of the junction unmatched. The chain's CDR3 is CASRRDSIPSSYNSPLHF. Here the CDR3 DNA reads TGTGCCAGCAGAAGGGACAGTATTCCGAGCTCCTATAATTCACCCCTCCACTTT.

A remark on this clone: This specimen includes other DNA sequences encoding the same CDR3. The chain uses TRBV19 and TRBJ2-7; 9 bases fit TRBD1. The CDR3 totals 14 residues. The J segment lost 2 bases and the V segment lost 6 bases, leaving 5 bases of the junction unmatched. Germline V gene lookup returns CDR1 LNHDA and CDR2 SQIVND (reference sequence). DNA of the CDR3: TGTGCCAGTAGGCCGGGACAGGGACCCTACGAGCAGTACTTC. Its protein product is CASRPGQGPYEQYF.

The rearrangement joins TRBV5-1 to TRBJ1-1; 7 nucleotides agree with TRBD1. The CDR3 length is 14 residues. Germline loops: CDR1 SGHRS, CDR2 YFSETQ. J lost 1 base, V lost 1 base, and 1 base had no gene match. CDR3 region: CASSLNRGNTEAFF. CDR3 in DNA: TGCGCCAGCAGCTTGAACAGGGGGAACACTGAAGCTTTCTTT.

The rearrangement links TRBV7-9 to TRBJ2-1; perhaps TRBD1 as D (5 bases). The CDR3 covers 12 residues. V lost 2 bases and J lost 11, with 10 bases in between. Germline CDR1 is SEHNR and CDR2 is FQNEAQ (reference sequence). The CDR3 DNA reads TGTGCCAGCAGCTTAACCGACAGAAAGCAGTTCTTC. Translating gives CASSLTDRKQFF.

This chain uses TRBV12-3 or TRBV12-4 with TRBJ1-2; D unclear. The CDR3 is 13 residues long. The V end was cut by 4 bases, the J end by 0 bases, with 6 bases between. The CDR3: CASSYIPNYGYTF. CDR3 DNA: TGTGCCAGCAGTTATATTCCTAACTATGGCTACACCTTC.